This passage covers 18 T cell receptor beta chains from one sample sequenced in a study of control samples from healthy donors and cancer patients. Data came from immunoSEQ multiplex PCR; TCRdb stores just in-frame clones and leaves some out. The sample includes 230,000 or so clones, just under 95% of them seen just once. Sequencing was carried out using blood. These receptors came from a man over 45 in good health.

The chain carries TRBV4-3 and TRBJ2-6; D perhaps matches TRBD1 (6 bases). CDR1 is LGHNA and CDR2 is YSLEER in the germline V gene. Trimming took 1 base from V and 2 from J, leaving 12 bases between them. The CDR3 has 17 residues. CDR3 DNA sequence: TGCGCCAGCAGCCAAGGTCTCAGGACAGCTGGGGCCAACGTCCTGACTTTC. Its protein is CASSQGLRTAGANVLTF.

This clone was seen more than once but under ten times. The chain carries TRBV7-2 and TRBJ1-2; D is undetermined. V shed 1 base and J shed 5 bases, with 8 bases lying between them. Germline assignment: CDR1 SGHTA and CDR2 FQGNSA. CDR3 length equals 13 residues. This CDR3 is CASSLEARYGYTF. CDR3 bases: TGTGCCAGCAGCTTAGAGGCTAGATATGGCTACACCTTC.

This clone appeared once. The chain recombines TRBV7-2 with TRBJ2-7, with TRBD2 identical over 7 bases. V shed 1 base and J 0 bases; nucleotides not matched to a gene: 6. CDR1 is SGHTA and CDR2 is FQGNSA in the germline V gene. The CDR3 covers 16 residues. The CDR3 region is CASSLVGGSSSYEQYV. The DNA for the CDR3 is TGTGCCAGCAGCTTAGTAGGCGGGAGTAGCTCCTACGAGCAGTACGTC.

This clone came up a few times. The CDR3 nucleotides read TGTGCCAGTACTGGGGGCGGTGGCTACACCTTC. This gives the protein CASTGGGGYTF. The gene calls are TRBV19 and TRBJ1-2, with a tentative D call TRBD1 (6 bases). The CDR3 extends over 11 amino acids. V was shortened by 7 bases and J by 7 bases, with 10 bases between the two germline ends. In germline, CDR1 is LNHDA, CDR2 SQIVND (reference sequence).

This chain joins TRBV10-3 and TRBJ2-3; 10 bases align to TRBD1. This CDR3 has 15 residues. V lost 4 bases to trimming and J lost 3 bases; unmatched junction nucleotides: 4. From germline, CDR1 is ENHRY and CDR2 SYGVKD. The CDR3 protein is CAISVGDRGTDTQYF. The DNA of the CDR3 is TGTGCCATCAGTGTGGGGGACAGGGGTACAGATACGCAGTATTTT.

J is TRBJ1-5 and V is TRBV27; 8 nucleotides match TRBD1. V shed 3 bases, J shed 8 bases, and the junction held 9 bases outside the gene matches. CDR3 length: 15 amino acids. Per germline, CDR1 MNHEY and CDR2 SMNVEV (reference sequence). For the CDR3, the DNA is TGTGCCAGCAGTTTCACAGGGACAGGCGAGGAGCCCCAGCATTTT. Translating gives CASSFTGTGEEPQHF.

The chain is built from TRBV19 and TRBJ1-1; D is uncertain. V was cut by 4 bases and J by 0 bases, with 9 bases left in between. Germline loops: CDR1 LNHDA, CDR2 SQIVND (reference sequence). The CDR3 consists of 14 residues. The CDR3 reads CASSREGVNTEAFF. CDR3 nucleotide sequence: TGTGCCAGTAGTAGGGAGGGAGTGAACACTGAAGCTTTCTTT.

In regard to this clone: Compared with germline, one end of the junction differs, possibly owing to a read error. J is TRBJ1-1 and V is TRBV7-7; D unresolved. CDR3 length equals 15 residues. Germline loops: CDR1 SSHAT, CDR2 FNYEAQ (reference sequence). The CDR3 region has the DNA TGTGCTAGCAGCGCCCTTGGCGTGGGGAACACTGAAGCTTTCTTT. Translation gives CASSALGVGNTEAFF.

V gene TRBV6-5 combines with J gene TRBJ1-3; no definite D call. This CDR3 comprises 15 residues. The V and J ends lost 6 bases and 1 base respectively, with 13 bases between them. Per germline, CDR1 MNHEY and CDR2 SVGAGI. In nucleotides, the CDR3 is TGTGCCAGCAGAATGGACGTCCAATCTGGAAACACCATATATTTT. Its protein product is CASRMDVQSGNTIYF.

The chain recombines TRBV30 with TRBJ1-6; 7 bases agree with TRBD1. CDR1 and CDR2 (germline): GTSNPN, SVGIG (reference sequence). The CDR3 consists of 17 residues. The V segment lost 3 bases and the J segment 2 bases; nucleotides outside the gene matches: 10. CDR3 nucleotide sequence: TGTGCCTGGAGGGAGTTGGCAGGGGGGACCTATAATTCACCCCTCCACTTT. It translates to CAWRELAGGTYNSPLHF.

J is TRBJ2-1 and V is TRBV4-3, with a weak D call TRBD2 (7 bases). V was pared by 0 bases and J by 7 bases, with 13 bases between. In germline, CDR1 is LGHNA, CDR2 YSLEER. This CDR3 comprises 15 residues. CDR3 amino acids: CASSQEGGAGNEQFF. The DNA for the CDR3 is TGCGCCAGCAGCCAAGAGGGGGGGGCCGGGAATGAGCAGTTCTTC.

The CDR3 region has the DNA TGTGCCTGGAGTGTAAACAGGGTGAACACTGAAGCTTTCTTT. This codes for CAWSVNRVNTEAFF. This chain connects TRBV30 to TRBJ1-1; TRBD1 is a possible D gene (6 bases). The CDR3 spans 14 residues. Between the trimmed V and J ends, which lost 0 bases and 0 bases, there was a span of 8 bases. Germline V gives CDR1 GTSNPN, CDR2 SVGIG (reference sequence).

The chain is built from TRBV6-5 and TRBJ1-1, with a weak D call TRBD1 (6 bases). V lost 5 bases to trimming and J lost 3 bases, with 13 bases between them. The germline V gene has CDR1 MNHEY and CDR2 SVGAGI. The CDR3 is 14 residues long. CDR3 amino acids: CASSPTGTHTEAFF. CDR3 DNA: TGTGCCAGCAGTCCAACAGGGACTCACACTGAAGCTTTCTTT.

The CDR3 DNA follows: TGCGCCAGCAGTGAGGGGCCGATGAATGCTTTCTTT. Its protein is CASSEGPMNAFF. This chain links TRBV10-1 with TRBJ1-1, with no clear D. Germline values: CDR1 WNHNN, CDR2 SYGVQD (reference sequence). Trimming stripped 2 bases from V and 11 bases from J, with 12 bases between. The CDR3 length is 12 residues.

CDR3: CASSYSRQAGSPLHF. For the CDR3, the DNA is TGTGCCAGCAGTTACTCGAGACAGGCGGGGTCACCCCTCCACTTT. This chain joins TRBV6-5 and TRBJ1-6; D is possibly TRBD1 (6 bases). The germline V and J ends were trimmed by 0 bases and 10 bases, with 13 bases remaining between them. CDR1 MNHEY and CDR2 SVGAGI come from the germline V gene. The CDR3 consists of 15 residues.

The rearrangement links TRBV30 to TRBJ1-1; no firm D call. CDR1 is GTSNPN and CDR2 is SVGIG in the germline V gene (reference sequence). This CDR3 comprises 11 residues. With 2 bases removed from V and 7 bases from J, the gap between germline ends came to 8 bases. CDR3 sequence: CAWSFKFEAFF. As DNA, the CDR3 is TGTGCCTGGAGTTTTAAATTTGAAGCTTTCTTT.

The gene calls are TRBV6-4 and TRBJ2-7; the D gene is possibly TRBD2 (7 bases). Germline CDR1 reads MRHNA; CDR2 reads SNTAGT. The CDR3 length is 18 residues. V shed 6 bases and J shed 0 bases, with 24 bases lying between them. The chain's CDR3 is CASSGIRGGVKSSYEQYV. The CDR3 DNA sequence: TGTGCCAGCAGCGGTATTAGGGGGGGAGTGAAAAGCTCCTACGAGCAGTACGTC.

The chain employs TRBV19 and TRBJ1-5, with TRBD1 matching over 8 bases. Looked up from germline, CDR1 is LNHDA and CDR2 is SQIVND (reference sequence). This CDR3 has 17 residues. Trimming took 1 base from V and 7 from J; bases not matched to a gene: 12. CDR3 DNA sequence: TGTGCCAGTAGTATAGGTCCTCAGGGGGCATATGGACAGCCCCAGCATTTT. It codes for CASSIGPQGAYGQPQHF.